This T cell receptor beta chain originates from a study of shared clonotypes between healthy human individuals. Across the whole study: The cohort had two women and three men, ages 18 to 49.

The assay was immunoSEQ multiplex PCR, and TCRdb's table has in-frame clones only and misses some. The sample holds some 2.1 million clones, 90% to 95% seen once. General study findings and limits: Deeper or shallower sequencing was expected to change how clonotypes are shared among donors. Some naive CD4 clonotypes, 5% to 5.5%, turned up in common across several donors. The low donor count limited represented genetic and exposure-history diversity.

Comment on this clone: Its antigen is unidentified.

V was cut by 0 bases and J by 0 bases, with 6 bases left in between. The CDR3 loop spans 15 amino acids. The germline CDR1 and CDR2 sequences are SGHTA and FQGNSA. This receptor was identified in a man between 18 and 35 years old in good health. This sequence joins TRBV7-2 and TRBJ2-4; D not certain. The material sequenced was naive CD4+ T cells sorted from blood. As to subset: CD45RA+ positively selected. CDR3 in amino acids: CASSLALVAKNIQYF. The CDR3 DNA reads TGTGCCAGCAGCTTAGCGTTGGTAGCCAAAAACATTCAGTACTTC.